Given below is one T cell receptor (beta chain) in context. The entry originates in a study of shared clonotypes between healthy human individuals. Healthy HIV-negative adults with no recent acute infections or vaccinations were recruited as donors. The table came from immunoSEQ multiplex PCR; TCRdb's copy has only in-frame clones and leaves some out. The profile shows 500,000 to 650,000 clones, around 81% of them singletons. V was shortened by 7 bases and J by 4 bases, with 13 bases between the two germline ends. Germline V gives CDR1 SNHLY, CDR2 FYNNEI. The CDR3 is made up of 14 amino acids. The chain couples TRBV2 to TRBJ2-2, with D possibly matching TRBD2 (6 bases). The sample consisted of PBMCs. The sequence derives from a woman between 40 and 50 years old in good health. Some clones in this sample may be carry-over from other donors' samples. The CDR3, as DNA: TGTGCCAGCAAACCGGGGGTTCGCACCGGGGAGCTGTTTTTT. It is translated as CASKPGVRTGELFF.